The 18 T cell receptor beta chains listed next were all sequenced from one sample in a study of T cells in Graves' hyperthyroidism and ophthalmopathy. The CDR3 regions of TCR beta were amplified from RNA transcripts. The HTBI primer set served for first-round RT-PCR of the TCR CDR3. TCRdb reprocessed the multiplex PCR reads via MiXCR and lists one record per CDR3 protein. The sample lists around 400,000 distinct CDR3 sequences, approximately 13% occurring once. Material for sequencing was blood. These receptors originate from a woman younger than 30 with Graves' hyperthyroidism.

In this sample, this clonotype turned up a few times. The rearrangement joins TRBV30 to TRBJ2-1; D not certain. The CDR3 is 14 amino acids. Germline V lookup: CDR1 GTSNPN, CDR2 SVGIG (reference sequence). The ends were cut back, 4 bases at V and 3 bases at J, with 13 bases in the middle. In DNA, the CDR3 is TGTGCCTGGAAGGTAGCATTGATCTACAATGAGCAGTTCTTC. This translates into CAWKVALIYNEQFF.

This clonotype has ten or more counts. J is TRBJ2-7 and V is TRBV18; D may be TRBD2 (7 bases). V shed 2 bases and J shed 2 bases, with 13 bases lying between them. This CDR3 has 15 residues. Germline V gene sequence: CDR1 KGHSH, CDR2 LQKENI. The CDR3 DNA reads as TGTGCCAGCTCACCAGCGGGGGCTGGGCCCTACGAGCAGTACTTC. It yields the protein CASSPAGAGPYEQYF.

This clonotype was found a few times. CDR3 bases: TGCGCCAGCAGCCAAGATGCAGGGACCGGGGCCGGGGAGCTGTTTTTT. It specifies CASSQDAGTGAGELFF. The gene calls are TRBV4-1 and TRBJ2-2, with D perhaps assigned TRBD1 or TRBD2 (5 bases each). The ends were cut back, 0 bases at V and 6 bases at J, with 14 bases in the middle. In germline, CDR1 is MGHRA, CDR2 YSYEKL. This CDR3 has 16 amino acids.

This clonotype was seen repeatedly, ten times or more. V and J are TRBV4-3 and TRBJ2-5; D is unresolved. The CDR3 is 15 residues long. V gave up 4 bases and J gave up 5 bases, with 17 bases separating them. The germline V gene encodes CDR1 LGHNA and CDR2 YSLEER. The CDR3 nucleotides read TGCGCCAGCAGCCCAAGGGTGCGGCCGGGTGAGACCCAGTACTTC. Protein: CASSPRVRPGETQYF.

In this sample, this clonotype turned up many times. This chain connects TRBV6-1 to TRBJ1-1; D is ambiguous. Trimming left V 7 bases short and J 4 bases short, with 19 bases between. The CDR3 sequence is 15 residues long. Germline values: CDR1 MNHNS, CDR2 SASEGT. The CDR3 region has the DNA TGTGCCAGCACCCTAGAACGGGCCTGGAGCACTGAAGCTTTCTTT. Translation: CASTLERAWSTEAFF.

This clonotype was counted at least ten times. This chain uses TRBV2 with TRBJ2-3, with D maybe TRBD1 (6 bases). Germline loops: CDR1 SNHLY, CDR2 FYNNEI. This CDR3 has 13 residues. V shed 8 bases and J shed 8 bases, with 17 bases lying between them. CDR3 bases: TGTGCCAGCCTCAGGGGAGCGATGGGTACGCAGTATTTT. It specifies CASLRGAMGTQYF.

This clonotype was picked up one time. This rearrangement joins TRBV27 to TRBJ1-1; TRBD1 aligns across 8 bases. Looked up from germline, CDR1 is MNHEY and CDR2 is SMNVEV (reference sequence). V lost 11 bases and J lost 5; bases outside the gene matches: 16. The CDR3 runs to 15 residues. The CDR3 nucleotides are TGTGCCCACGGCATGGACAGGGAGTCAGGGACTGAAGCTTTCTTT. This gives the protein CAHGMDRESGTEAFF.

In this sample, this clonotype turned up many times. The rearrangement uses TRBV7-9 and TRBJ2-3, with 9 bases identical to TRBD1. V gave up 1 base and J gave up 5 bases; unmatched junction bases: 4. This CDR3 is 15 amino acids long. The V gene's germline CDR1 is SEHNR and CDR2 FQNEAQ (reference sequence). This chain's CDR3 is CASSLGQGVQDTQYF. The CDR3 coding sequence is TGTGCCAGCAGCTTAGGACAGGGGGTTCAAGATACGCAGTATTTT.

This clonotype was found many times. The chain links TRBV28 to TRBJ1-2; D is possibly TRBD1 (6 bases). The CDR3 totals 13 residues. V was trimmed by 7 bases and J by 4 bases, leaving 13 bases between them. Germline V gene sequence: CDR1 MDHEN, CDR2 SYDVKM. The CDR3 region is CASIGTKVYGYTF. Here the CDR3 DNA reads TGTGCCAGCATCGGGACAAAAGTCTATGGCTACACCTTC.

The table lists this clonotype with many counts. V usage is TRBV7-3 and J usage is TRBJ2-3; a weak D match, TRBD1 (5 bases). CDR3 size: 12 residues. The V gene lost 5 bases and the J gene lost 11 bases, with 14 bases spanning the gap. In germline, CDR1 is SGHTA, CDR2 FQGTGA. For the CDR3, the DNA is TGTGCCAGCAGCGAGACAGCCGGAAAGCAGTATTTT. This gives the protein CASSETAGKQYF.

This clonotype came up many times. J is TRBJ1-1 and V is TRBV5-1; D is ambiguous. The ends were cut back, 2 bases at V and 5 bases at J, with 13 bases in the middle. The CDR3 has 14 residues. Looked up from germline, CDR1 is SGHRS and CDR2 is YFSETQ. DNA for the CDR3: TGCGCCAGCAGCTTCCAGGAGGAGAGTACTGAAGCTTTCTTT. This encodes CASSFQEESTEAFF. The full variable domain, its missing parts supplied by reference TRBV5-1 and TRBJ1-1, is KAGVTQTPRYLIKTRGQQVTLSCSPISGHRSVSWYQQTPGQGLQFLFEYFSETQRNKGNFPGRFSGRQFSNSRSEMNVSTLELGDSALYLCASSFQEESTEAFFGQGTRLTVV.

The chain's CDR3 is CASSLNYASSGANVLTF. The DNA for the CDR3 is TGTGCCAGCAGTTTAAACTACGCCAGCTCTGGGGCCAACGTCCTGACTTTC. The chain links TRBV12-3 or TRBV12-4 to TRBJ2-6, with D unclear. The CDR3 runs 17 residues. V lost 2 bases and J lost 0, with 11 bases in between.

This clonotype has a count of ten or more. The rearrangement joins TRBV15 to TRBJ1-1; the match to TRBD1 covers 7 bases. The V gene's germline CDR1 is LNHNV and CDR2 YYDKDF (reference sequence). V lost 1 base, J lost 5 bases, and 13 bases stayed unmatched. The CDR3 contains 17 residues. CDR3 in DNA: TGTGCCACCAGCAGAGGACAGGGTTTCGGGAGCCGAACTGAAGCTTTCTTT. Translated, it gives CATSRGQGFGSRTEAFF.

The chain couples TRBV20-1 to TRBJ2-1; D might be TRBD2 (6 bases). Germline CDR1 DFQATT, CDR2 SNEGSKA (reference sequence). V was trimmed by 1 base and J by 9 bases, leaving 19 bases between them. The CDR3 has 15 amino acids. CDR3 loop: CSARGGTPGQGEQFF. CDR3 bases: TGCAGTGCTAGAGGCGGGACCCCTGGCCAGGGTGAGCAGTTCTTC.

This clonotype showed up many times. The chain's CDR3 is CASSGRRETEAFF. The DNA of the CDR3 is TGTGCCAGCAGCGGCAGGAGGGAGACTGAAGCTTTCTTT. This chain uses TRBV28 with TRBJ1-1; D is unresolved. Trimming removed 6 bases from V and 5 bases from J, with 13 bases in between. Per germline, CDR1 MDHEN and CDR2 SYDVKM. The CDR3 extends over 13 amino acids.

As regards this clonotype: A read error may be the cause here, since a much bigger clone is one base away. Lacking the conserved final phenylalanine or tryptophan, this CDR3 likely reflects a read error. This rearrangement joins TRBV20-1 to TRBJ2-1; D gene unclear. The ends were cut back, 6 bases at V and 8 bases at J, with 14 bases in the middle. This CDR3 is 12 amino acids long. Germline assignment: CDR1 DFQATT and CDR2 SNEGSKA (reference sequence). CDR3: CSAIHIYDEQFS. The CDR3 DNA reads as TGCAGTGCCATTCATATTTACGATGAGCAGTTCTCC.

This clonotype was observed a few times. V usage is TRBV7-9 and J usage is TRBJ1-1; 10 nucleotides align to TRBD1. CDR3 length equals 16 residues. CDR1 is SEHNR and CDR2 is FQNEAQ in the germline V gene (reference sequence). With 5 bases clipped from V and 4 bases from J, the junction kept 10 bases outside the gene matches. The CDR3 reads CASSARDRGSITEAFF. The CDR3 DNA sequence: TGTGCCAGCAGCGCCCGGGACAGGGGCTCAATCACTGAAGCTTTCTTT. Combining the CDR3 with reference TRBV7-9 and TRBJ1-1 gives the whole variable domain DTGVSQNPRHKITKRGQNVTFRCDPISEHNRLYWYRQTLGQGPEFLTYFQNEAQLEKSRLLSDRFSAERPKGSFSTLEIQRTEQGDSAMYLCASSARDRGSITEAFFGQGTRLTVV.

This clonotype was seen only a few times. The rearrangement joins TRBV12-3 or TRBV12-4 to TRBJ1-2; D is uncertain. V lost 6 bases and J 6 bases, leaving 14 bases between the germline ends. This CDR3 comprises 13 residues. DNA of the CDR3: TGTGCCAGCAGGATCGGGTCGAACCATGGCTACACCTTC. Protein sequence: CASRIGSNHGYTF.